This T cell receptor beta chain was recovered during a study of T-cell reconstitution after alpha-beta-depleted transplantation in children. During its preparation, the TCRbeta library received unique molecular identifiers. TCRdb processed the PCR reads anew with MiXCR; each CDR3 protein has one entry. This sample carries hundreds of thousands of distinct CDR3 sequences, around a sixth of them seen once, and the ten largest clones take 0.85% to 1.3%. The source material was PBMCs from the stem cell graft donor, sampled from the stem cell graft. The TCR sequence derives from a human donor who donated a stem cell graft to a child with acute myeloid leukemia.

The CDR3, as DNA: TGCAGTGCTAGAAGTCGGTCCGGGACAGTTAACACCGGGGAGCTGTTTTTT. It translates to CSARSRSGTVNTGELFF. J is TRBJ2-2 and V is TRBV20-1, with 7 nucleotides matching TRBD1. The CDR3 loop spans 17 amino acids. J lost 2 bases, V lost 2 bases, and 11 bases had no gene match. Per germline, CDR1 DFQATT and CDR2 SNEGSKA (reference sequence).